The clone carrying this T cell receptor (beta chain) has a handful of counts. The antigen is not known. These data are taken from a study of cytomegalovirus exposure and HLA in healthy donors. The primer mix had 60 Vbeta and 13 Jbeta primers. TCRdb's copy holds only in-frame clones and misses some; the assay was immunoSEQ multiplex PCR. The top ten clones hold 1.5% to 2% of a sample with about 150,000 clones, 9.7% of them seen once. The donors (healthy individuals) were bone marrow donors. Whole-study findings and limits: The authors excluded some V segments, including TRBV6-2 and TRBV6-3, as indistinguishable. A link between a missense DCLRE1C variant and TCR beta V- and J-gene trimming emerged from a later analysis. Segments of the TCR beta V type were, in most cases, productive about 87% or about 30% of the time in an earlier analysis.

The CDR3 is 17 amino acids. Germline V gene lookup returns CDR1 SGHTA and CDR2 FQGTGA. Trimming removed 0 bases at V and 4 bases at J, with 18 bases between. What was sequenced was PBMCs. The chain is built from TRBV7-3 and TRBJ1-1, with D hard to call. The TCR was taken from a man aged 50 or older in good health and CMV-seronegative. The CDR3 bases are TGTGCCAGCAGCTTAACGTCGGCCCCGGGGAGGAGCACTGAAGCTTTCTTT. It yields the protein CASSLTSAPGRSTEAFF. Together with reference TRBV7-3 and TRBJ1-1, the CDR3 gives the full variable domain: GAGVSQTPSNKVTEKGKYVELRCDPISGHTALYWYRQSLGQGPEFLIYFQGTGAADDSGLPNDRFFAVRPEGSVSTLKIQRTERGDSAVYLCASSLTSAPGRSTEAFFGQGTRLTVV.